A single sample gave rise to the 27 T cell receptor beta chains below, sequenced in a study of OX40 agonist ivuxolimab in advanced cancers. TCRdb keeps only in-frame clones here, not all; method: immunoSEQ multiplex PCR. The repertoire has more than 95,000 clones, around 94% of them found once; the top ten carry less than 0.2%. Sequences were derived from CD4+ or CD8+ T cells sorted from blood, sampled in a trial of the OX40 agonist ivuxolimab. The receptors derive from an adult with an advanced solid tumor such as melanoma, head and neck, liver or kidney cancer.

The chain couples TRBV5-4 to TRBJ2-7, with 7 bases aligning to TRBD1. Trimming removed 4 bases from V and 6 bases from J; junction bases left unmatched: 10. This CDR3 has 14 amino acids. CDR1 SGHNT and CDR2 YYREEE come from the germline V gene (reference sequence). The CDR3 protein is CASSGRDSGVEQYF. The CDR3, as DNA: TGTGCCAGCAGCGGACGGGACAGTGGAGTCGAGCAGTACTTC.

This chain connects TRBV27 to TRBJ1-5; the D is unclear. Trimming pared 6 bases from V and 1 base from J, leaving 13 bases between. Germline CDR1 reads MNHEY; CDR2 reads SMNVEV (reference sequence). The CDR3 totals 15 residues. CDR3 nucleotides: TGTGCCAGCAGACGCCTATCGGGCAGCAATCAGCCCCAGCATTTT. Its translation: CASRRLSGSNQPQHF.

The chain has TRBV19 and TRBJ2-5, with TRBD1 matching over 7 bases. The V gene's germline CDR1 is LNHDA and CDR2 SQIVND (reference sequence). Unmatched junction bases numbered 10, after V lost 10 bases and J lost 5 bases. The CDR3 loop spans 13 amino acids. The CDR3 DNA sequence: TGTGCCATTTCTCACAACAGGGGTGAGACCCAGTACTTC. This encodes CAISHNRGETQYF.

This clone was recorded a few times. The chain couples TRBV6-4 to TRBJ1-1; D gene uncertain. Trimming cost V 5 bases and J 1 base, with 8 bases left between them. Germline V gene sequence: CDR1 MRHNA, CDR2 SNTAGT. The CDR3 contains 13 residues. The CDR3 sequence is CASSYNRNTEAFF. CDR3 nucleotide sequence: TGTGCCAGCAGTTATAACAGGAACACTGAAGCTTTCTTT.

CDR3 nucleotide sequence: TGCGCCAGCAGCCGGGGACAGGGGAATCGGGAGCAGTACTTC. Residues: CASSRGQGNREQYF. The chain is built from TRBV5-1 and TRBJ2-7, with 10 bases that match TRBD1. Germline loops: CDR1 SGHRS, CDR2 YFSETQ. V shed 4 bases, J shed 7 bases, and the junction held 8 bases outside the gene matches. The CDR3 has 14 amino acids.

This chain links TRBV6-5 with TRBJ2-7; possibly TRBD2 for D (6 bases). The CDR3 is made up of 15 amino acids. V lost 0 bases and J lost 2, with 11 bases in between. The germline gives CDR1 MNHEY, CDR2 SVGAGI. CDR3 sequence (DNA): TGTGCCAGCAGTTACTCGACGGGAGTGGCCTACGAGCAGTACTTC. Translating gives CASSYSTGVAYEQYF.

The chain combines TRBV11-2 with TRBJ2-1; maybe TRBD2 (5 bases). This CDR3 contains 15 residues. Germline V gene lookup returns CDR1 SGHAT and CDR2 FQNNGV. The V end lost 5 bases, the J end lost 6 bases, and 17 bases lay between the germline ends. For the CDR3, the DNA is TGTGCCAGCAGCCCCGGGGAGAACTGGATCAATGAGCAGTTCTTC. It codes for CASSPGENWINEQFF. The full variable domain, its missing parts supplied by reference TRBV11-2 and TRBJ2-1, is EAGVAQSPRYKIIEKRQSVAFWCNPISGHATLYWYQQILGQGPKLLIQFQNNGVVDDSQLPKDRFSAERLKGVDSTLKIQPAKLEDSAVYLCASSPGENWINEQFFGPGTRLTVL.

J is TRBJ1-3 and V is TRBV15; D gene ambiguous. Looked up from germline, CDR1 is LNHNV and CDR2 is YYDKDF (reference sequence). The CDR3 totals 14 residues. Between the trimmed V and J ends, which lost 5 bases and 0 bases, there was a span of 8 bases. The CDR3: CATSPVDSGNTIYF. CDR3 DNA sequence: TGTGCCACCAGCCCGGTCGACTCTGGAAACACCATATATTTT.

The chain links TRBV30 to TRBJ1-2, with 7 bases aligning to TRBD1. Looked up from germline, CDR1 is GTSNPN and CDR2 is SVGIG (reference sequence). This CDR3 spans 13 amino acids. Trimming at V came to 0 bases and at J to 10 bases, leaving 8 bases not matched to a gene. This chain's CDR3 is CAWSVRAGGDYTF. The CDR3 DNA reads as TGTGCCTGGAGTGTAAGGGCAGGGGGAGACTACACCTTC.

Comment on this clone: Different DNA sequences within this sample yield the same CDR3. V is TRBV20-1 and J is TRBJ1-1; D gene unclear. V dropped 1 base and J dropped 2 bases, with 2 bases sitting between them. This CDR3 comprises 11 residues. In germline, CDR1 is DFQATT, CDR2 SNEGSKA (reference sequence). The CDR3 nucleotides read TGCAGTGCTAGAGGTAACACTGAAGCTTTCTTT. It is translated as CSARGNTEAFF.

V usage is TRBV7-2 and J usage is TRBJ2-3, with 7 positions matching TRBD1. Germline V gene lookup returns CDR1 SGHTA and CDR2 FQGNSA. The CDR3 loop spans 16 amino acids. J was trimmed by 0 bases and V by 4 bases; bases with no gene match: 7. The CDR3 spells CASSSQGSPSTDTQYF. The DNA for the CDR3 is TGTGCCAGCAGCTCACAGGGGAGCCCTAGCACAGATACGCAGTATTTT.

V usage is TRBV10-3 and J usage is TRBJ2-3, with TRBD2 matching 10 bases. V trimming: 6 bases; J trimming: 1 base; junction bases outside the gene matches: 1. This CDR3 has 14 residues. The germline CDR1 and CDR2 sequences are ENHRY and SYGVKD. CDR3 amino acids: CAISTSGGTDTQYF. For the CDR3, the DNA is TGTGCCATCAGCACTAGCGGGGGCACAGATACGCAGTATTTT.

This clone appeared a single time. The gene calls are TRBV23-1 and TRBJ2-2; possible D gene TRBD2, 6 bases. TRBV23-1 counts as an open reading frame of uncertain function. CDR3 length: 15 residues. V was trimmed by 3 bases and J by 0 bases, leaving 8 bases between them. The CDR3 region has the DNA TGCGCCAGCAGTCAGCGGGGAACGAACACCGGGGAGCTGTTTTTT. Translation gives CASSQRGTNTGELFF.

The chain uses TRBV7-2 and TRBJ1-2; D is ambiguous. Looked up from germline, CDR1 is SGHTA and CDR2 is FQGNSA. The ends were cut back, 5 bases at V and 8 bases at J, with 15 bases in the middle. This CDR3 has 13 residues. This CDR3 reads CASSPRRAGGYTF. CDR3 in DNA: TGTGCCAGCAGCCCTAGGAGGGCGGGAGGCTACACCTTC.

V usage is TRBV10-3 and J usage is TRBJ1-2, with no clear D. The ends were cut back, 4 bases at V and 5 bases at J, with 11 bases in the middle. Germline V gives CDR1 ENHRY, CDR2 SYGVKD. This CDR3 is 13 amino acids long. This CDR3 is CAISAQEGYGYTF. The CDR3 nucleotides are TGTGCCATCAGTGCCCAGGAGGGATATGGCTACACCTTC.

The rearrangement links TRBV28 to TRBJ2-7; unclear D gene. The V end lost 6 bases, the J end lost 2 bases, and 14 bases lay between the germline ends. CDR1 and CDR2 (germline): MDHEN, SYDVKM. The CDR3 totals 14 residues. This CDR3 reads CASSRPAVTYEQYF. The CDR3 coding sequence is TGTGCCAGCAGCCGTCCGGCAGTGACCTACGAGCAGTACTTC.

This chain connects TRBV6-5 to TRBJ2-7; 8 bases match TRBD1. This CDR3 has 14 residues. Germline trimming cut 6 bases from V and 6 bases from J; bases unmatched to any gene: 10. Germline V gene sequence: CDR1 MNHEY, CDR2 SVGAGI. The CDR3 is CASRIPAGTGEQYF. The CDR3 bases are TGTGCCAGCAGGATCCCCGCCGGGACAGGCGAGCAGTACTTC.

The rearrangement uses TRBV6-1 and TRBJ2-1; TRBD2 agrees at 9 bases. The V segment lost 7 bases and the J segment 3 bases; nucleotides outside the gene matches: 7. Germline-derived CDR1 and CDR2 are MNHNS and SASEGT. The CDR3 has 15 amino acids. CDR3 coding DNA: TGTGCCAGCACCACCGGGACTAGCCTCTACAATGAGCAGTTCTTC. This translates into CASTTGTSLYNEQFF.

The chain is built from TRBV7-3 and TRBJ1-2, with a weak D call TRBD1 (5 bases). V lost 1 base to trimming and J lost 4 bases, with 10 bases between them. The CDR3 contains 14 residues. Germline CDR1 reads SGHTA; CDR2 reads FQGTGA. CDR3 DNA sequence: TGTGCCAGCAGCTTAAATACAGGCCCCTATGGCTACACCTTC. Its translation: CASSLNTGPYGYTF.

This rearrangement joins TRBV11-3 to TRBJ2-2; a weak D match, TRBD2 (6 bases). The V and J ends lost 3 bases and 5 bases respectively, with 10 bases between them. The germline gives CDR1 SGHNT, CDR2 YENEEA. The CDR3 contains 14 residues. The CDR3 protein is CASSFMGTTGELFF. Here the CDR3 DNA reads TGTGCCAGCAGCTTCATGGGGACTACCGGGGAGCTGTTTTTT.

The gene calls are TRBV15 and TRBJ2-3, with 8 bases lining up with TRBD1. Germline CDR1 reads LNHNV; CDR2 reads YYDKDF (reference sequence). The CDR3 totals 14 residues. With 0 bases clipped from V and 4 bases from J, the junction kept 0 bases outside the gene matches. The CDR3 DNA sequence: TGTGCCACCAGCAGAGACAGGGGGCCAGATACGCAGTATTTT. The encoded protein is CATSRDRGPDTQYF.

The V and J genes are TRBV7-9 and TRBJ1-1; D is possibly TRBD1 (6 bases). The V gene's germline CDR1 is SEHNR and CDR2 FQNEAQ (reference sequence). The V and J ends lost 6 bases and 7 bases respectively, with 15 bases between them. The CDR3 is made up of 13 amino acids. For the CDR3, the DNA is TGTGCCAGCAGGGCATCCGGGACACATGAAGCTTTCTTT. Translated, it gives CASRASGTHEAFF.

The chain links TRBV7-9 to TRBJ2-1, with TRBD2 matching 8 bases. J gave up 15 bases and V 6 bases, and 10 bases lay outside the gene matches. Germline V CDR1 and CDR2: SEHNR, FQNEAQ (reference sequence). CDR3 length: 12 amino acids. CDR3: CASRPGAGDPFF. For the CDR3, the DNA is TGTGCCAGCAGACCCGGAGCGGGAGATCCGTTCTTC.

This clone was counted a single time. The rearrangement joins TRBV11-3 to TRBJ1-1, with 10 positions matching TRBD1. This CDR3 region has 15 residues. V lost 1 base and J lost 10; bases outside the gene matches: 9. Germline V gene data show CDR1 as SGHNT and CDR2 as YENEEA. CDR3 sequence (DNA): TGTGCCAGCAGCTTAGGGAGGACAGGGGGGATAGGAGCTTTCTTT. It yields the protein CASSLGRTGGIGAFF.

The CDR3 DNA is TGTGCCAGCAGTTACCGGAATTCCGGCTACACCTTC. Translated, it gives CASSYRNSGYTF. This sequence joins TRBV6-6 and TRBJ1-2; no firm D call. V lost 2 bases and J lost 8, with 9 bases in between. The CDR3 contains 12 residues. Germline loops: CDR1 MNHNY, CDR2 SVGAGI (reference sequence).

The chain links TRBV30 to TRBJ2-1, with D possibly TRBD2 on 6 matching bases. Germline V lookup: CDR1 GTSNPN, CDR2 SVGIG (reference sequence). Deletions cut 4 bases from V and 8 bases from J, with 12 bases between. CDR3 length: 12 residues. CDR3: CAWMGGRDEQFF. The CDR3 bases are TGTGCCTGGATGGGGGGAAGGGATGAGCAGTTCTTC.

This clone was detected once. The chain links TRBV28 to TRBJ2-7, with 13 bases fitting TRBD2. This CDR3 contains 18 residues. Germline V gives CDR1 MDHEN, CDR2 SYDVKM. Trimming removed 3 bases from V and 3 bases from J; junction bases left unmatched: 11. The CDR3 region is CASSFKNKGLAGLYEQYF. Here the CDR3 DNA reads TGTGCCAGCAGTTTTAAAAACAAGGGACTAGCGGGACTCTACGAGCAGTACTTC.